This T cell receptor beta chain was retrieved from a study of neoadjuvant anti-PD-1 for oral cavity cancer. Study background: Before surgery, most patients got three to four biweekly 3 mg/kg nivolumab doses.

This CDR3 comprises 15 residues. The patients had HPV-negative, locally advanced oral cavity squamous cell carcinoma. The assay was immunoSEQ multiplex PCR, and TCRdb's table has in-frame clones only and misses some. The repertoire holds under 15,000 clones, with around three fifths as singletons. The chain couples TRBV12-1 to TRBJ1-1; TRBD1, the table's D call, lacks a check against the DNA. TRBV12-1 is shown as a pseudogene. The origin of this receptor is a person aged 35-80 years with oral cavity squamous cell carcinoma. The donor label of this sample is uncertain. The source was tumor tissue, collected before nivolumab (anti-PD-1) treatment. The CDR3 sequence is CASSFANPGNTEAFF. The CDR3 DNA reads TGTGCCAGCAGCTTTGCGAATCCAGGGAACACTGAAGCTTTCTTT.